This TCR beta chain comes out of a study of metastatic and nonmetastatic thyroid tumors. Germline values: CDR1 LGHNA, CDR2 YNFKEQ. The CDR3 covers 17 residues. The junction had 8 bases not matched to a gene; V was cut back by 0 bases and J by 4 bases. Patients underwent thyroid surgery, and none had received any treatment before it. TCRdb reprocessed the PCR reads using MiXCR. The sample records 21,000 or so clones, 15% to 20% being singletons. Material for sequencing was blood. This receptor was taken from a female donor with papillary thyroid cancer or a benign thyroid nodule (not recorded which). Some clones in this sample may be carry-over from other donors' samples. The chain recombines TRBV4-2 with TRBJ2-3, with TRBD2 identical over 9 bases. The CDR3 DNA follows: TGTGCCAGCAGCCAAGAATTAGCGGGAGTAGGGGCAGATACGCAGTATTTT. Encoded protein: CASSQELAGVGADTQYF.